This T cell receptor beta chain stems from a study of blood T cell repertoires in COVID-19. Germline V lookup: CDR1 SGHDN, CDR2 FVKESK. The ends were cut back, 2 bases at V and 1 base at J, with 11 bases in the middle. This CDR3 region has 15 residues. TCRdb's copy holds only in-frame clones and misses some; the assay was immunoSEQ multiplex PCR. This sample has tens of thousands of clones; 80% to 85% occur once, and the top ten carry 10% to 15%. The specimen sequenced was peripheral blood. The TCR sequence derives from a woman aged 80 or over with acute or convalescent COVID-19. This chain joins TRBV14 and TRBJ1-1; a weak D match, TRBD1 (6 bases). The CDR3 DNA reads as TGTGCCAGCAGCCAATACAGGGTCAGGAACACTGAAGCTTTCTTT. It codes for CASSQYRVRNTEAFF.